This is a list of T cell receptor beta chains from one sample in a study of T cell repertoires in cytomegalovirus infection. MiXCR was run by TCRdb on the reads, yielding one entry per CDR3 protein. The table has hundreds of thousands of distinct CDR3 sequences, roughly 42% seen once; the top ten hold around two fifths. These TCRs' antigens remain unknown. This sample comprised cultured PBMCs, obtained from culture after CMV antigen stimulation. These receptor sequences come from a human donor in good health (CMV status not recorded). Some clones in this sample may be carry-over from other donors' samples. CDR3s leave out the opening cysteine and the closing phenylalanine or tryptophan. Each record gives: V gene, J gene, CDR3 protein.

>TRBV7-2|TRBJ2-7
ASSMGLAGSSWQY
>TRBV20-1|TRBJ1-3
SARAARGSAGNTIY
>TRBV4-1|TRBJ1-1
ASSQDRGLPEAF
>TRBV7-2|TRBJ2-5
ASSSAAIIQTQY
>TRBV12-3/TRBV12-4|TRBJ2-1
ASSLVGELAEQF
>TRBV6-5|TRBJ2-5
ASSYNSGETQY
>TRBV12-3/TRBV12-4|TRBJ1-6
ASSQTIRVPDSSPLH
>TRBV7-4|TRBJ1-5
ASSPPGLNSNQPQH
>TRBV6-5|TRBJ2-1
ASSYGSGTGVDRVSNEQF
>TRBV5-4|TRBJ2-7
ASSPSGNAYEQY
>TRBV7-6|TRBJ2-1
ASSPSPGTSGEQF
>TRBV20-1|TRBJ2-3
SGKRQLGYDTQY
>TRBV5-6|TRBJ2-7
ASSSLGTGSYEQY
>TRBV20-1|TRBJ2-3
SAVLLAGASDTQY
>TRBV2|TRBJ2-1
ASSGGLGQGQNNEQF
>TRBV6-1|TRBJ2-5
ASSRISGAPGETQY
>TRBV12-3/TRBV12-4|TRBJ2-1
ASSRTSPHEQF
>TRBV7-9|TRBJ1-2
ASSSPAAGYGYT
>TRBV12-3/TRBV12-4|TRBJ1-3
ASSFQRISGNTIY
>TRBV11-2|TRBJ2-1
ASSLDPSLINEQF
>TRBV6-6|TRBJ2-2
ASSYEAGYTGELF
>TRBV5-4|TRBJ2-7
ASSLFTGGMREQY
>TRBV10-3|TRBJ2-1
AISEGRREQF